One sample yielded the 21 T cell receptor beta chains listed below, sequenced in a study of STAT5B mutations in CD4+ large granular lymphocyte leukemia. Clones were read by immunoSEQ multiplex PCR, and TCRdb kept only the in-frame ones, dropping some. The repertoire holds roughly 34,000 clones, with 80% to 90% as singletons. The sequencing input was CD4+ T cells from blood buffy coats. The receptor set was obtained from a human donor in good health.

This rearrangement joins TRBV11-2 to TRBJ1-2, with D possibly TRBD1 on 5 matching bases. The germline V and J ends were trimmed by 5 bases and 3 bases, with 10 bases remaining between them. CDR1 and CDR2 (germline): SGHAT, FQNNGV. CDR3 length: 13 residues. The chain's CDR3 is CASSPLGDYGYTF. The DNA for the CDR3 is TGTGCCAGCAGCCCCCTAGGGGACTATGGCTACACCTTC.

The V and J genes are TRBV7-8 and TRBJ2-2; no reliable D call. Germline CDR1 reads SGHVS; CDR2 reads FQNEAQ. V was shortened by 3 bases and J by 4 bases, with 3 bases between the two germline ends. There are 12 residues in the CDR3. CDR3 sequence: CASSLSTGELFF. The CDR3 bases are TGTGCCAGCAGCTTGAGCACCGGGGAGCTGTTTTTT.

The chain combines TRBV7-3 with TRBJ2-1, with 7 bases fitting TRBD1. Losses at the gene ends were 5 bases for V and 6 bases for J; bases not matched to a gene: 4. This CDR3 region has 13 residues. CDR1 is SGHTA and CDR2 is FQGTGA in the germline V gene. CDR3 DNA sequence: TGTGCCAGCAGCACGGGACAGACCAATGAGCAGTTCTTC. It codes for CASSTGQTNEQFF.

The CDR3 spells CASSEWTEGRTF. CDR3 bases: TGTGCCAGCAGTGAATGGACAGAGGGGAGGACCTTC. J is TRBJ1-2 and V is TRBV2, with TRBD1 as a possible D gene (6 bases). CDR1 and CDR2 from the germline V gene are SNHLY and FYNNEI. There are 12 residues in the CDR3. V lost 2 bases and J lost 14, with 15 bases in between.

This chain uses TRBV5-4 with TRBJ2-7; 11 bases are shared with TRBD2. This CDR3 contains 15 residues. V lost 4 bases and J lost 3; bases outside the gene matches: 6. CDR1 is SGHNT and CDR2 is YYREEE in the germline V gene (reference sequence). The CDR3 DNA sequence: TGTGCCAGCAGCACGGGACTAGCGGAGAACTACGAGCAGTACTTC. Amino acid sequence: CASSTGLAENYEQYF.

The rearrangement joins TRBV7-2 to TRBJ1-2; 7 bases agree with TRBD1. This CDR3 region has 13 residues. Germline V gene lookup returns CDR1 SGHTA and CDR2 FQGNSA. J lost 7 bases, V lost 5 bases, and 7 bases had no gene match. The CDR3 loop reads CASSQQGRRGYTF. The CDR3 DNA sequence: TGTGCCAGCAGCCAACAGGGGCGCCGTGGCTACACCTTC.

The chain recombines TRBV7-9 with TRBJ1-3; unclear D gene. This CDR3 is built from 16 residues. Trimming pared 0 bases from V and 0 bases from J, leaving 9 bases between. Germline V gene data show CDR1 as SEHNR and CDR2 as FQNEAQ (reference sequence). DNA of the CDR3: TGTGCCAGCAGCTTAGCCGTCCCGGGCTCTGGAAACACCATATATTTT. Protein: CASSLAVPGSGNTIYF.

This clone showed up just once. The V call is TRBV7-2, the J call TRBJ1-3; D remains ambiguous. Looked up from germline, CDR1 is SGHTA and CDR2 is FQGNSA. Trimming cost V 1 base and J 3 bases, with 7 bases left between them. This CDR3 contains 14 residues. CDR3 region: CASSLVSSGNTIYF. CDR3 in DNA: TGTGCCAGCAGCTTAGTCTCAAGTGGAAACACCATATATTTT. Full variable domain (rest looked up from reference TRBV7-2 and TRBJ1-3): GAGVSQSPSNKVTEKGKDVELRCDPISGHTALYWYRQSLGQGLEFLIYFQGNSAPDKSGLPSDRFSAERTGGSVSTLTIQRTQQEDSAVYLCASSLVSSGNTIYFGEGSWLTVV.

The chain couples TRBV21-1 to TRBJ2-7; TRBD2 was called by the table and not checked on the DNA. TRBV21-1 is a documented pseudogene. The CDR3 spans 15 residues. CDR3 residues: CASIHTSGGNYEQYF. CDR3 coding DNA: TGTGCCAGCATCCATACTAGCGGAGGGAACTACGAGCAGTACTTC.

CDR3 in amino acids: CASSFWGSGANVLTF. CDR3 DNA: TGTGCCAGCAGTTTCTGGGGGTCTGGGGCCAACGTCCTGACTTTC. The rearrangement joins TRBV27 to TRBJ2-6; D is perhaps TRBD1 or TRBD2 (5 bases each). Deletions cut 3 bases from V and 1 base from J, with 7 bases between. CDR1 is MNHEY and CDR2 is SMNVEV in the germline V gene (reference sequence). The CDR3 has 15 amino acids.

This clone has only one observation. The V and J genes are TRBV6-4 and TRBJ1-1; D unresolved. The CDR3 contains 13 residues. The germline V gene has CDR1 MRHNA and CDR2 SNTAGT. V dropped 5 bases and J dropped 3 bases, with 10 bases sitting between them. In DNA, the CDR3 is TGTGCCAGCAGTCGGGAGGAGTACACTGAAGCTTTCTTT. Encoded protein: CASSREEYTEAFF.

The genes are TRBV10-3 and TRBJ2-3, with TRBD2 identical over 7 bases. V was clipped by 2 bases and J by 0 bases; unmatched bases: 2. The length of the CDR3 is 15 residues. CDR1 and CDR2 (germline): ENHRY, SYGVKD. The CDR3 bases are TGTGCCATCAGTGAGCAAGCGGGAAGCACAGATACGCAGTATTTT. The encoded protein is CAISEQAGSTDTQYF.

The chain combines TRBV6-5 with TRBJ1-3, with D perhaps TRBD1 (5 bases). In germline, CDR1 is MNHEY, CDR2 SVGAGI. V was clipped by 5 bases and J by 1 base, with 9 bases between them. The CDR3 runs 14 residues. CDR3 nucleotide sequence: TGTGCCAGCAGTCGCGACAGTTCTGGAAACACCATATATTTT. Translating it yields CASSRDSSGNTIYF.

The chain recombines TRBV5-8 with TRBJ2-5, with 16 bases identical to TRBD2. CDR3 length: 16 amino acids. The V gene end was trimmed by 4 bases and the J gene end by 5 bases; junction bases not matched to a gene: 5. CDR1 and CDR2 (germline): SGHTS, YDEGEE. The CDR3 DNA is TGTGCCAGCAGCCCGGGACTAGCGGGAGGGCCGGAGACCCAGTACTTC. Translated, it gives CASSPGLAGGPETQYF. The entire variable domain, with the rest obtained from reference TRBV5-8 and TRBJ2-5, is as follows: EAGVTQSPTHLIKTRGQQATLRCSPISGHTSVYWYQQALGLGLQFLLWYDEGEERNRGNFPPRFSGRQFPNYSSELNVNALELEDSALYLCASSPGLAGGPETQYFGPGTRLLVL.

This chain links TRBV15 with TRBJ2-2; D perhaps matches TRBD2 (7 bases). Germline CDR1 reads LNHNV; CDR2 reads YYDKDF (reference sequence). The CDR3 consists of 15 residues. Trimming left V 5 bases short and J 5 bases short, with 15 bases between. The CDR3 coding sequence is TGTGCCACCAGCTACGAGGGGGGAGGGACCGGGGAGCTGTTTTTT. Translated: CATSYEGGGTGELFF.

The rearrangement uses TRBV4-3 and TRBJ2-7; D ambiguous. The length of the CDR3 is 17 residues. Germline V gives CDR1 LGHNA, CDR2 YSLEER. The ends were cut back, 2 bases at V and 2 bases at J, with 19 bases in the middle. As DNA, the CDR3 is TGCGCCAGCAGCCAAAGCTTAAGGGCGGATCCGACCTACGAGCAGTACTTC. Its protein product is CASSQSLRADPTYEQYF.

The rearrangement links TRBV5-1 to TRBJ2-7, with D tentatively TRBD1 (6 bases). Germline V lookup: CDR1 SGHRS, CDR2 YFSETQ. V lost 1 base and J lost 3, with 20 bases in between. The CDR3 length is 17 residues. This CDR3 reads CASSLFLGQPQNYEQYF. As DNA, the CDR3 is TGCGCCAGCAGCTTGTTTTTAGGACAGCCTCAAAACTACGAGCAGTACTTC.

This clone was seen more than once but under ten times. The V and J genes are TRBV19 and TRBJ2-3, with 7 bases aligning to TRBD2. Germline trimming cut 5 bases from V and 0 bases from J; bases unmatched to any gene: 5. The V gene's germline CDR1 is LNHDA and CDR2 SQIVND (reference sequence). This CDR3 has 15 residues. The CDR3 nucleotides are TGTGCCAGTAGTCGGCCTAGCGGAAGCACAGATACGCAGTATTTT. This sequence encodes CASSRPSGSTDTQYF.

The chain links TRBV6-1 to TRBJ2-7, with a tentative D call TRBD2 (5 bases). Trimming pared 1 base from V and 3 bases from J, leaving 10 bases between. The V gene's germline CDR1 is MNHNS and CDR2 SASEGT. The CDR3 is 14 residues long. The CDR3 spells CASSEENGLYEQYF. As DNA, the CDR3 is TGTGCCAGCAGTGAAGAGAATGGACTCTACGAGCAGTACTTC.

The CDR3 protein is CASSLGASRGNTEAFF. CDR3 DNA: TGCGCCAGCAGCTTGGGGGCAAGTCGGGGGAACACTGAAGCTTTCTTT. V usage is TRBV5-1 and J usage is TRBJ1-1, with D uncertain. V was cut by 0 bases and J by 1 base, with 13 bases left in between. The CDR3 has 16 residues. Germline CDR1 and CDR2: SGHRS and YFSETQ.

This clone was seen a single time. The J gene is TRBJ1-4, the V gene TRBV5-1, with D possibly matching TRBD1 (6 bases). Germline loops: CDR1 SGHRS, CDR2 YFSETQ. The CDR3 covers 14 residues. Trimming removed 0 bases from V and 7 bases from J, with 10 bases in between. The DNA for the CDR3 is TGCGCCAGCAGCTTGGGGGACAACGGTGAAAAACTGTTTTTT. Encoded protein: CASSLGDNGEKLFF.